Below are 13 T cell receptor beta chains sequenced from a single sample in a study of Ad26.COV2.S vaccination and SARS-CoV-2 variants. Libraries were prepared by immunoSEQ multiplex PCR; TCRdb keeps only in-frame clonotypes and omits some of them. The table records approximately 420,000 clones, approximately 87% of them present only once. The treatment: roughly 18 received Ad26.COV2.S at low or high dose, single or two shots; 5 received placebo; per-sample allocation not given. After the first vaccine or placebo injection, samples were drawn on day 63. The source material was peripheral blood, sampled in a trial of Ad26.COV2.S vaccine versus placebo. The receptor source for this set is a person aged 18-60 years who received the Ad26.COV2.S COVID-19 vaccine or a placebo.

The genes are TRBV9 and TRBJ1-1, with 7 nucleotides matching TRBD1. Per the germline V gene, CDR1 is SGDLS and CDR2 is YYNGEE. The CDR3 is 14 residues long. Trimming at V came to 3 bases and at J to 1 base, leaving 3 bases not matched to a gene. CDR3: CASSARTGNTEAFF. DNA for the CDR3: TGTGCCAGCAGCGCCCGGACAGGGAACACTGAAGCTTTCTTT.

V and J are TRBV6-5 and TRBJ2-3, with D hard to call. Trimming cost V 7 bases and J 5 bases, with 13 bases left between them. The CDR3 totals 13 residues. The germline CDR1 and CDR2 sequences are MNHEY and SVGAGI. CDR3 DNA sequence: TGTGCCAGCATGGCCTGGTTTAGAGATACGCAGTATTTT. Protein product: CASMAWFRDTQYF.

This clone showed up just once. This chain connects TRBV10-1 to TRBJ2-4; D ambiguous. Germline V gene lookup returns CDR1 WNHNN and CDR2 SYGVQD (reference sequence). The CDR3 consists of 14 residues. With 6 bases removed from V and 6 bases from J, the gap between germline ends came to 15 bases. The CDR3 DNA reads TGCGCCAGCAGCTCTACAGCCGACGGAAACATTCAGTACTTC. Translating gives CASSSTADGNIQYF.

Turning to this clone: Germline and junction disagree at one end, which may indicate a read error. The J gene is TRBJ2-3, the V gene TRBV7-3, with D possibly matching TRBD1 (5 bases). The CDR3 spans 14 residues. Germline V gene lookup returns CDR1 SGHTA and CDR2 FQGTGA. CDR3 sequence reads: CASSLTRGTDTQYF. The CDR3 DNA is TGTGCCAGCAGCCTAACCAGGGGCACAGATACGCAGTATTTT.

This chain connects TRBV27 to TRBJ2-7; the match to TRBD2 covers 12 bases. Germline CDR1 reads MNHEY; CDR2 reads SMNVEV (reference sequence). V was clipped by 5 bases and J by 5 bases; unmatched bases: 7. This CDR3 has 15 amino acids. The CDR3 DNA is TGTGCCAGCAGTCAAACCGGACTAGCGGGGAACGAGCAGTACTTC. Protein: CASSQTGLAGNEQYF.

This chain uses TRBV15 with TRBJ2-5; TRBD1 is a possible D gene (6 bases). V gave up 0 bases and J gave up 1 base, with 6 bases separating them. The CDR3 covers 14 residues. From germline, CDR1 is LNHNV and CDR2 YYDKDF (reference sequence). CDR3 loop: CATSRDRGQETQYF. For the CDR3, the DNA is TGTGCCACCAGCAGAGACAGGGGCCAAGAGACCCAGTACTTC.

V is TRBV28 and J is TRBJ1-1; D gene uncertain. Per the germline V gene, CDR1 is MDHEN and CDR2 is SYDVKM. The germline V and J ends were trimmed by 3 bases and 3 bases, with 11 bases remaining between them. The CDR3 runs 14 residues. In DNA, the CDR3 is TGTGCCAGCAGTTTTCACGCTTTGGACACTGAAGCTTTCTTT. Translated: CASSFHALDTEAFF.

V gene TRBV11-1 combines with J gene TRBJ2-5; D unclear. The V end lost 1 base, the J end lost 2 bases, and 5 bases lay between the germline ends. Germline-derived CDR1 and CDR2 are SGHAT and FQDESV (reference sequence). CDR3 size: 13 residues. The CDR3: CASSLGSQETQYF. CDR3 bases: TGTGCCAGCAGCTTAGGTTCTCAAGAGACCCAGTACTTC.

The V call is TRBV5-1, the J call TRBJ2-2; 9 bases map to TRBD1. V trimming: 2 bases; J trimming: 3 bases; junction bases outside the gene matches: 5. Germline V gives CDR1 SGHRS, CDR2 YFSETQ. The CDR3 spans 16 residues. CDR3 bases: TGCGCCAGCAGCTTTTCGGGGACAGGGCACACCGGGGAGCTGTTTTTT. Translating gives CASSFSGTGHTGELFF.

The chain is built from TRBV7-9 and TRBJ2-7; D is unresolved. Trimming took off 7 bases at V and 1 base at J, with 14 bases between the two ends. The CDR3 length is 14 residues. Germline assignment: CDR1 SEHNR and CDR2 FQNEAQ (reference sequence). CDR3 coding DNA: TGTGCCAGCACCTCACTCGGCCAATCCTACGAGCAGTACTTC. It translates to CASTSLGQSYEQYF. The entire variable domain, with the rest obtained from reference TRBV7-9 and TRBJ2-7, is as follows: DTGVSQNPRHKITKRGQNVTFRCDPISEHNRLYWYRQTLGQGPEFLTYFQNEAQLEKSRLLSDRFSAERPKGSFSTLEIQRTEQGDSAMYLCASTSLGQSYEQYFGPGTRLTVT.

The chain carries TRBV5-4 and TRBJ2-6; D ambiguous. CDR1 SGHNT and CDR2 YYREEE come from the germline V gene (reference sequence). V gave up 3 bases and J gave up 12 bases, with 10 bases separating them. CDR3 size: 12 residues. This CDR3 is CASSSLTGVLTF. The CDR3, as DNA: TGTGCCAGCAGCTCCCTAACCGGCGTCCTGACTTTC.

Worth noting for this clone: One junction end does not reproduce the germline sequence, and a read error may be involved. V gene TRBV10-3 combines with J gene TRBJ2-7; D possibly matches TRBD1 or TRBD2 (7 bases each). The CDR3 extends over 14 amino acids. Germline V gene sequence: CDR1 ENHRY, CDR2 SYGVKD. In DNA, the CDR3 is TGTGCCGTCAGGGAACCTACAGGGGAGGGTGAGCAGTACTTC. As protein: CAVREPTGEGEQYF.

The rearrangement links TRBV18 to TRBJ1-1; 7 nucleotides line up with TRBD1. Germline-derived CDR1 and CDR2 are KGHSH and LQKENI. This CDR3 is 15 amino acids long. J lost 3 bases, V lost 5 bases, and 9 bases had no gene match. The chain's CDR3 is CASSSSTGRDTEAFF. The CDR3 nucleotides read TGTGCCAGCTCATCCTCGACAGGGAGGGACACTGAAGCTTTCTTT.